Listed below are T cell receptor beta chains from one sample, sequenced in a study of blood T cell repertoires in COVID-19. Using immunoSEQ multiplex PCR, the repertoire was profiled, and TCRdb retains in-frame clones only, with some absent. Of about 260,000 clones in the sample, around 84% were seen once. The sample taken for sequencing was peripheral blood. All receptors come from a man in his sixties with acute or convalescent COVID-19. Each CDR3 is given with its conserved first and last residue. The D gene is left open where the match is weak. Clone size is stated in some rows and not others, as once, few, many or a class when expanded.

clone size,D gene,V gene,J gene,CDR3 DNA,CDR3 protein
NA,TRBD2,TRBV10-3,TRBJ2-2,TGTGCCATCAGCCGACTAGCGGGGCCGAACTTTAACACCGGGGAGCTGTTTTTT,CAISRLAGPNFNTGELFF
NA,TRBD1,TRBV3-1/TRBV3-2,TRBJ2-7,TGTGCCAGCAGCCAAGGACAGGGTCGGTACGAGCAGTACTTC,CASSQGQGRYEQYF
few,TRBD2,TRBV3-1/TRBV3-2,TRBJ2-7,TGTGCCAGCAGCCAGGGGCCAAGCGGGGGCCAGGGCGAGCAGTACTTC,CASSQGPSGGQGEQYF
NA,TRBD2,TRBV4-2,TRBJ2-5,TGTGCCAGCAGCCAAACGACTAGCTCACGATTCAGCCTGGAGACCCAGTACTTC,CASSQTTSSRFSLETQYF
few,TRBD2,TRBV5-1,TRBJ2-2,TGCGCCAGCAGCATCGGGACTAGCGGGAGAACTGGGGAGCTGTTTTTT,CASSIGTSGRTGELFF
NA,NA,TRBV29-1,TRBJ2-7,TGCAGCGTTGGACCTCAGGGATACTCCTACGAGCAGTACTTC,CSVGPQGYSYEQYF
few,TRBD1,TRBV5-5,TRBJ1-4,TGTGCCAGCAGCCCACAGGGGGCAGGGGTTAATGAAAAACTGTTTTTT,CASSPQGAGVNEKLFF
NA,NA,TRBV5-1,TRBJ2-5,TGCGCCAGCAGCTCCGGGACAACGCCCTTGGCGACCCAGTACTTC,CASSSGTTPLATQYF
NA,TRBD1,TRBV5-1,TRBJ2-2,TGCGCCAGCAGCTTTACCCCGGGACAGTGGCGGGTCGGGGAGCTGTTTTTT,CASSFTPGQWRVGELFF
NA,NA,TRBV7-9,TRBJ2-7,TGTGCCAGCAGCTTTTTCGAGTTCGGTGAGCAGTACTTC,CASSFFEFGEQYF
NA,TRBD1,TRBV3-1/TRBV3-2,TRBJ1-1,TGTGCCAGCAGCCAAGGGACAGGGGCTGAAGCTTTCTTT,CASSQGTGAEAFF
NA,NA,TRBV5-1,TRBJ1-1,TGCGCCAGCAGCTTGGTAGCGGCGAACACTGAAGCTTTCTTT,CASSLVAANTEAFF
NA,NA,TRBV19,TRBJ1-1,TGTGCCAGTAGTATCGGGCAGGGTAACACTGAAGCTTTCTTT,CASSIGQGNTEAFF
NA,TRBD1,TRBV10-3,TRBJ2-3,TGTGCCATCAGCCTGGGACAGAAGACCACAGATACGCAGTATTTT,CAISLGQKTTDTQYF
NA,NA,TRBV21-1,TRBJ2-7,TGTGCCAGCAGCAAATCCCCGGGACTAGCGAACTCCTACGAGCAGTACTTC,CASSKSPGLANSYEQYF
NA,TRBD2,TRBV4-3,TRBJ2-4,TGCGCCAGCAGCCAACACACTGCGAGGACTAGCGCGGGGAAGGTTGCCAAAAACATTCAGTACTTC,CASSQHTARTSAGKVAKNIQYF
NA,TRBD1,TRBV6-5,TRBJ2-3,TGTGCCAGCAGGCAGACGGGACAGGGGACAGATACGCAGTATTTT,CASRQTGQGTDTQYF
NA,TRBD1,TRBV5-4,TRBJ2-5,TGTGCCAGCAGCCCGGGGACAGGGGTGGTAGAGACCCAGTACTTC,CASSPGTGVVETQYF
NA,TRBD2,TRBV6-5,TRBJ2-7,TGTGCCAGCAGTCCTAGCGGAGCGACCTACGAGCAGTACTTC,CASSPSGATYEQYF
NA,NA,TRBV7-2,TRBJ2-1,TGTGCCAGCAGCCTAGGGACTTTCTCCTACAATGAGCAGTTCTTC,CASSLGTFSYNEQFF
few,NA,TRBV5-1,TRBJ1-2,TGCGCCAGCAGCTTGCAGGGGAACTATGGCTACACCTTC,CASSLQGNYGYTF
NA,TRBD2,TRBV27,TRBJ2-2,TGTGCCAGTGCCAGGACTAGCGGGAGGGCCGCCACCGGGGAGCTGTTTTTT,CASARTSGRAATGELFF
NA,TRBD2,TRBV7-2,TRBJ2-7,TGTGCCAGCAGCTTACTAGCTAGCGGGAGTGAGCAGTACTTC,CASSLLASGSEQYF
NA,TRBD1,TRBV6-5,TRBJ2-7,TGTGCCAGCAGTTATGGGACAGGGGCTAAATACGAGCAGTACTTC,CASSYGTGAKYEQYF
NA,NA,TRBV23-1,TRBJ2-3,TGCGCCAGCAGTCAATTCTCCAGCGGCAGAATATCCACAGATACGCAGTATTTT,CASSQFSSGRISTDTQYF
NA,NA,TRBV18,TRBJ1-3,TGTGCCAGCTCACCACCGGAAGCGAACTCTGGAAACACCATATATTTT,CASSPPEANSGNTIYF
NA,NA,TRBV25-1,TRBJ1-2,TGTGCCTGTAGCGCCTACTATGGCTACACCTTC,CACSAYYGYTF
NA,NA,TRBV6-6,TRBJ2-3,TGTGCCAGCAGTAGGGGACAACTAGATACGCAGTATTTT,CASSRGQLDTQYF
NA,NA,TRBV5-6,TRBJ1-2,TGTGCCAGCAGCTCAGGGGCTTATGGCTACACCTTC,CASSSGAYGYTF
NA,NA,TRBV6-5,TRBJ1-4,TGTGCCAGCAGATTGACAGGCGACAATGAAAAACTGTTTTTT,CASRLTGDNEKLFF
NA,NA,TRBV19,TRBJ1-1,TGTGCCAGTAGTCGGGGATGGGGGGACACTGAAGCTTTCTTT,CASSRGWGDTEAFF
NA,NA,TRBV4-2,TRBJ1-2,TGTGCCAGCAGCCAACGGGGGGCAGGGTGGGACTATGGCTACACCTTC,CASSQRGAGWDYGYTF
NA,TRBD1,TRBV4-1,TRBJ1-1,TGCGCCAGCAGCCAGCCCCTCCATGGACAGGGGGCCATGAACACTGAAGCTTTCTTT,CASSQPLHGQGAMNTEAFF
NA,NA,TRBV6-5,TRBJ1-2,TGTGCCAGCAGTCACCTCCAGGATGGCTACACCTTC,CASSHLQDGYTF
NA,TRBD1,TRBV6-1,TRBJ1-2,TGTGCCAGCAGTGAAGGACAGGGGAACTATGGCTACACCTTC,CASSEGQGNYGYTF
NA,TRBD2,TRBV9,TRBJ2-3,TGTGCCAGCAGCGAAGCGGGGGGTGTCTCAGATACGCAGTATTTT,CASSEAGGVSDTQYF
NA,NA,TRBV18,TRBJ1-5,TGTGCCAGCTCACCGGGGCACCCCAATCAGCCCCAGCATTTT,CASSPGHPNQPQHF
NA,NA,TRBV11-2,TRBJ2-7,TGTGCCAGCAGCTTAGAGTCGAGGGTAGGGCGGGAACAGTACTTC,CASSLESRVGREQYF
NA,TRBD1,TRBV7-9,TRBJ2-7,TGTGCCAGCAGCCCCCCCCCGGGACAGGGGATCTACGAGCAGTACTTC,CASSPPPGQGIYEQYF
NA,TRBD1,TRBV6-4,TRBJ1-5,TGTGCCAGCAATCCAGGGGGCGCGGGAAATCAGCCCCAGCATTTT,CASNPGGAGNQPQHF
NA,TRBD2,TRBV13,TRBJ2-4,TGTGCCAGCAGCCAACGACTAGCGGGAGGGCCCGAGACCAAAAACATTCAGTACTTC,CASSQRLAGGPETKNIQYF
few,TRBD1,TRBV9,TRBJ1-4,TGTGCCAGCAGCGTAGCCGCGACCGGGACAGGGGGTGAAAAACTGTTTTTT,CASSVAATGTGGEKLFF
NA,TRBD2,TRBV6-5,TRBJ2-2,TGTGCCAGCAGACTAGCGGGGCCGAACACCGGGGAGCTGTTTTTT,CASRLAGPNTGELFF
NA,TRBD1,TRBV3-1/TRBV3-2,TRBJ2-7,TGTGCCAGCAGCCTGGGACAGGGTGGCGAGCAGTACTTC,CASSLGQGGEQYF
NA,NA,TRBV3-1/TRBV3-2,TRBJ1-2,TGTGCCAGCAGCCAAGATCAGGGGCCCTATGGCTACACCTTC,CASSQDQGPYGYTF
NA,NA,TRBV28,TRBJ1-5,TGTGCCAGCACCCTCGAGGATCAGCCCCAGCATTTT,CASTLEDQPQHF
NA,NA,TRBV29-1,TRBJ1-1,TGCAGCGTCAGGGTTGGCACTGAAGCTTTCTTT,CSVRVGTEAFF
NA,NA,TRBV28,TRBJ1-2,TGTGCCAGCAGTTCCACGGGGGAACGTTATGGCTACACCTTC,CASSSTGERYGYTF
NA,NA,TRBV21-1,TRBJ2-1,TGTGCCAGCAGCAAAGTCGGGGATAGCGTACCCTTGCCCTCCTACAATGAGCAGTTCTTC,CASSKVGDSVPLPSYNEQFF